These T cell receptor beta chains were read from a single sample in a study of a mutant IDH1 vaccine in newly diagnosed glioma. Assay used: immunoSEQ multiplex PCR; TCRdb lists only in-frame clones, some missing. Of roughly 84,000 clones listed, approximately 80% are singletons. The sample here was PBMCs, taken from a glioma patient treated with radiotherapy, temozolomide or both. These receptors were taken from a man in his forties or fifties with glioma. Some clones in this sample may be carry-over from other donors' samples. The CDR3 runs from the conserved cysteine through the conserved F or W. A D gene is named only where the DNA matches it firmly. A clone size is listed for some rows: how often the clone was seen (once, few, many), or a class if it is expanded.

NA NA TRBJ2-1 TRBV19 TGTGCCAGTAGTATAGGCCCGGACAGGGAGGGCAATGAGCAGTTCTTC CASSIGPDREGNEQFF
NA TRBD1 TRBJ1-4 TRBV6-5 TGTGCCAGCAGTCGAGCGGGACAGGCTAATGAAAAACTGTTTTTT CASSRAGQANEKLFF
NA NA TRBJ1-2 TRBV5-4 TGTGCCAGCAGCTTGGGCGGGGCTGGGAATGGCTACACCTTC CASSLGGAGNGYTF
once NA TRBJ2-1 TRBV5-4 TGTGCCAGCAGCTATGCCTCTAGGGGGGAGCAGTTCTTC CASSYASRGEQFF
NA NA TRBJ2-5 TRBV18 TGTGCCAGCTCACGAGGCAGCCTCCAAGAGACCCAGTACTTC CASSRGSLQETQYF
NA NA TRBJ2-3 TRBV10-3 TGTGCCATCAGTGAGTCGGGGACCGCAGATACGCAGTATTTT CAISESGTADTQYF
NA TRBD2 TRBJ2-1 TRBV5-1 TGCGCCAGCAGCCCTAGCGGGGACAATGAGCAGTTCTTC CASSPSGDNEQFF
NA NA TRBJ1-3 TRBV4-1 TGCGCCAGCAGCCAAGCGTACAGGACACACTCTGGAAACACCATATATTTT CASSQAYRTHSGNTIYF
NA NA TRBJ2-3 TRBV18 TGTGCCAGCTCACCGAGGCAGGGGCGTCGCACAGATACGCAGTATTTT CASSPRQGRRTDTQYF
NA TRBD1 TRBJ1-1 TRBV7-3 TGTGCCAGCAGCTTGGGGACAGAGAACACTGAAGCTTTCTTT CASSLGTENTEAFF
NA NA TRBJ1-2 TRBV29-1 TGCAGCGCGAGCCTGGAGGGGAACTATGGCTACACCTTC CSASLEGNYGYTF
NA NA TRBJ2-1 TRBV11-3 TGTGCCAGCAGCTGGGGGTTAACCAATGAGCAGTTCTTC CASSWGLTNEQFF
NA NA TRBJ2-5 TRBV5-1 TGCGCCAGCAGCTTTGACCCAACCAGGACCCAGTACTTC CASSFDPTRTQYF
NA NA TRBJ2-7 TRBV11-2 TGTGCCAGCAGCTTACAAAGCTCCTACGAGCAGTACTTC CASSLQSSYEQYF
NA NA TRBJ1-5 TRBV30 TGTGCCTGGAGTGGGGGGAACGCGGGTCAGCCCCAGCATTTT CAWSGGNAGQPQHF
NA NA TRBJ1-5 TRBV5-1 TGCGCCAGCAGCTTGGACGCGGGAAATGGGAGGCAGCCCCAGCATTTT CASSLDAGNGRQPQHF
NA NA TRBJ1-6 TRBV19 TGTGCCAGTAGTATAAAGGGGGATAATTCACCCCTCCACTTT CASSIKGDNSPLHF
NA NA TRBJ1-6 TRBV29-1 TGCAGCGTGCGGGAACAGAATAATTCACCCCTCCACTTT CSVREQNNSPLHF
NA NA TRBJ1-1 TRBV25-1 TGTGCCAGCAGTGAATCCCCCGCAGATCGCACTGAAGCTTTCTTT CASSESPADRTEAFF
NA NA TRBJ1-6 TRBV7-8 TGTGCCAGCAGCTTAGTAGCGTCAAATTCACCCCTCCACTTT CASSLVASNSPLHF
NA NA TRBJ2-7 TRBV7-9 TGTGCCAGCAGCTCCCCCGCGGGGACCATATCCTACGAGCAGTACTTC CASSSPAGTISYEQYF
once NA TRBJ1-2 TRBV7-9 TGTGCCAGCAGCCGGGGCTATGGCTACACCTTC CASSRGYGYTF
NA NA TRBJ1-1 TRBV5-1 TGCGCCAGCAGCTTTGGACGTAACACTGAAGCTTTCTTT CASSFGRNTEAFF
few TRBD1 TRBJ2-1 TRBV27 TGTGCCAGCAGTCCTGGACAGGGGGCCTACAATGAGCAGTTCTTC CASSPGQGAYNEQFF
few TRBD1 TRBJ1-1 TRBV4-1 TGCGCCAGCAGCCAGTCGGGACAGGGGTACACTGAAGCTTTCTTT CASSQSGQGYTEAFF
NA TRBD1 TRBJ2-7 TRBV7-8 TGTGCCAGCAGCTTGGTTGACAGGGGAGCCTACGAGCAGTACTTC CASSLVDRGAYEQYF
NA NA TRBJ2-3 TRBV5-6 TGTGCCAGCAGCTTGACGAAGAGGGGGGGGACAGATACGCAGTATTTT CASSLTKRGGTDTQYF
NA NA TRBJ1-3 TRBV5-4 TGTGCCAGCAGCTTAGGGCCGGGTGCTGGAAACACCATATATTTT CASSLGPGAGNTIYF
once NA TRBJ1-2 TRBV7-8 TGTGCCAGCAGCTTACGTAGAGCTAACTATGGCTACACCTTC CASSLRRANYGYTF
NA NA TRBJ2-5 TRBV2 TGTGCCAGCAGGAGAGGGCCGGAGACCCAGTACTTC CASRRGPETQYF
few TRBD2 TRBJ2-5 TRBV10-3 TGTGCCATCAGCAGCGGGGGGGTTGAGACCCAGTACTTC CAISSGGVETQYF
NA TRBD2 TRBJ2-7 TRBV10-3 TGTGCCATCAGCGCTGGACTAGCGGGGCCTGAGCAGTACTTC CAISAGLAGPEQYF